A single sample gave rise to the 27 T cell receptor beta chains below, sequenced in a study of long-term antiretroviral therapy in people with HIV. Survey level was the resolution at which the v3.0 immunoSEQ assay ran. Sequencing was performed with immunoSEQ multiplex PCR; in TCRdb, only in-frame clones are kept and a portion is missing. Here the sample spans fewer than 45,000 clones, approximately 83% being singletons. The material sequenced was unsorted PBMCs, taken 2.2 years after starting antiretroviral therapy. The receptors derive from a man between 18 and 29 years old with HIV.

The J gene is TRBJ2-7, the V gene TRBV25-1, with a tentative D call TRBD1 (5 bases). Between the trimmed V and J ends, which lost 3 bases and 4 bases, there was a span of 10 bases. This CDR3 comprises 13 residues. The V gene's germline CDR1 is MGHDK and CDR2 SYGVNS. The CDR3 bases are TGTGCCAGCAGTGACGGACAAATTTACGAGCAGTACTTC. Protein sequence: CASSDGQIYEQYF.

This clone was found once. The V gene is TRBV5-5, the J gene TRBJ1-2; TRBD1 aligns across 9 bases. Germline CDR1 and CDR2: SGHKS and YYEKEE (reference sequence). V gave up 0 bases and J gave up 4 bases; unmatched junction bases: 10. This CDR3 spans 17 amino acids. CDR3: CASSLGWRDREIYGYTF. The CDR3 DNA reads as TGTGCCAGCAGCTTGGGATGGCGGGACAGGGAAATCTATGGCTACACCTTC.

This chain connects TRBV19 to TRBJ2-3; D call uncertain. Germline V lookup: CDR1 LNHDA, CDR2 SQIVND (reference sequence). The CDR3 runs to 14 residues. V gave up 6 bases and J gave up 2 bases, with 12 bases separating them. CDR3 DNA: TGTGCCAGTAGGTCCAACCTCGCCACAGATACGCAGTATTTT. It codes for CASRSNLATDTQYF.

The V gene is TRBV5-1, the J gene TRBJ1-1, with D hard to call. The CDR3 consists of 17 residues. Germline values: CDR1 SGHRS, CDR2 YFSETQ. Deletions cut 4 bases from V and 6 bases from J, with 25 bases between. The CDR3 loop reads CASSPGRATVGSPEAFF. In DNA form, the CDR3 reads TGCGCCAGCAGCCCCGGGCGAGCGACCGTTGGTTCGCCTGAAGCTTTCTTT.

V and J are TRBV19 and TRBJ1-5; possible D gene TRBD1, 5 bases. Germline V lookup: CDR1 LNHDA, CDR2 SQIVND (reference sequence). The V gene lost 5 bases and the J gene lost 2 bases, with 16 bases spanning the gap. The CDR3 consists of 16 residues. Written as DNA, the CDR3 is TGTGCCAGTAGTGGGGGTGTGGCGTTGGGCAATCAGCCCCAGCATTTT. Protein product: CASSGGVALGNQPQHF.

The rearrangement links TRBV30 to TRBJ1-2; tentatively, D is TRBD1 (5 bases). The germline gives CDR1 GTSNPN, CDR2 SVGIG (reference sequence). V lost 2 bases and J lost 6, with 19 bases in between. The length of the CDR3 is 15 residues. Here the CDR3 DNA reads TGTGCCTGGAGTTCCGGAGTCATAGGGGTCGATGGCTACACCTTC. Protein sequence: CAWSSGVIGVDGYTF. Together with reference TRBV30 and TRBJ1-2, the CDR3 gives the full variable domain: SQTIHQWPATLVQPVGSPLSLECTVEGTSNPNLYWYRQAAGRGLQLLFYSVGIGQISSEVPQNLSASRPQDRQFILSSKKLLLSDSGFYLCAWSSGVIGVDGYTFGSGTRLTVV.

This clone came up a few times. The genes are TRBV27 and TRBJ1-5; weak D call: TRBD1 (5 bases). Germline CDR1 is MNHEY and CDR2 is SMNVEV (reference sequence). V was trimmed by 6 bases and J by 5 bases, leaving 14 bases between them. The length of the CDR3 is 14 residues. DNA of the CDR3: TGTGCCAGCAGCGAACTTCAGGGCTATCAGCCCCAGCATTTT. Translating it yields CASSELQGYQPQHF.

The chain couples TRBV4-1 to TRBJ1-1, with D maybe TRBD1 (6 bases). CDR3 length equals 15 residues. Germline V gene sequence: CDR1 MGHRA, CDR2 YSYEKL. Deletions cut 4 bases from V and 6 bases from J, with 18 bases between. The CDR3 loop is CASSPGRGWGSEAFF. The CDR3 DNA reads TGCGCCAGCAGCCCCGGGAGGGGGTGGGGTTCTGAAGCTTTCTTT.

The J gene is TRBJ2-5, the V gene TRBV7-9; a weak D match, TRBD2 (5 bases). The germline V and J ends were trimmed by 0 bases and 4 bases, with 9 bases remaining between them. The CDR3 totals 14 residues. The V gene's germline CDR1 is SEHNR and CDR2 FQNEAQ (reference sequence). The CDR3 coding sequence is TGTGCCAGCAGCTTAGCGGGAGCATCAGAGACCCAGTACTTC. Translation gives CASSLAGASETQYF.

The V gene is TRBV20-1, the J gene TRBJ1-2, with a possible D match to TRBD1 (5 bases). The germline V gene has CDR1 DFQATT and CDR2 SNEGSKA (reference sequence). V dropped 3 bases and J dropped 8 bases, with 10 bases sitting between them. CDR3 size: 11 residues. In nucleotides, the CDR3 is TGCAGTGCTAGGGACATGCCGGGCTACACCTTC. Translation: CSARDMPGYTF.

The chain employs TRBV6-5 and TRBJ2-7; D remains unclear. Germline CDR1 and CDR2: MNHEY and SVGAGI. Between the trimmed V and J ends, which lost 5 bases and 3 bases, there was a span of 8 bases. The CDR3 loop spans 12 amino acids. The CDR3, as DNA: TGTGCCAGCAGTCCCGACGGCTACGAGCAGTACTTC. The encoded protein is CASSPDGYEQYF.

J is TRBJ2-3 and V is TRBV7-6; D is undetermined. The CDR3 loop spans 16 amino acids. In germline, CDR1 is SGHVS, CDR2 FNYEAQ. V was clipped by 5 bases and J by 0 bases, with 15 bases between them. The chain's CDR3 is CASSPGGLGSTDTQYF. CDR3 DNA sequence: TGTGCCAGCAGCCCCGGCGGTCTGGGAAGCACAGATACGCAGTATTTT.

The chain employs TRBV6-6 and TRBJ1-6; D gene unclear. CDR3 size: 15 residues. Germline CDR1 MNHNY, CDR2 SVGAGI (reference sequence). Trimming stripped 2 bases from V and 8 bases from J, with 13 bases between. Here the CDR3 DNA reads TGTGCCAGCAGTTACCGGGCCGCGAGAGATTCACCCCTCCACTTT. The encoded protein is CASSYRAARDSPLHF.

J is TRBJ1-4 and V is TRBV9, with D possibly TRBD1 on 6 matching bases. Germline loops: CDR1 SGDLS, CDR2 YYNGEE. Trimming took 3 bases from V and 7 from J, leaving 16 bases between them. The CDR3 is 15 amino acids. The CDR3 DNA sequence: TGTGCCAGCAGCGCGAGACAGGCAGGCCCTGAAAAACTGTTTTTT. Its translation is CASSARQAGPEKLFF.

This chain connects TRBV6-1 to TRBJ1-2; D not resolved. This CDR3 region has 14 residues. Germline CDR1 MNHNS, CDR2 SASEGT. V lost 5 bases, J lost 6 bases, and 16 bases lay in between. The CDR3, as DNA: TGTGCCAGCAGTCTTAGGAGAGGGTATGATGGCTACACCTTC. Its protein product is CASSLRRGYDGYTF.

The genes are TRBV11-2 and TRBJ2-5, with TRBD1 as a possible D gene (6 bases). The germline V gene encodes CDR1 SGHAT and CDR2 FQNNGV. CDR3 size: 14 residues. V lost 5 bases and J 0 bases, leaving 10 bases between the germline ends. Here the CDR3 DNA reads TGTGCCAGCAGCCGAACAGGGAACCAAGAGACCCAGTACTTC. This encodes CASSRTGNQETQYF.

The rearrangement uses TRBV18 and TRBJ2-7; weak D call: TRBD2 (5 bases). The CDR3 consists of 12 residues. Trimming left V 4 bases short and J 6 bases short, with 10 bases between. CDR1 is KGHSH, CDR2 LQKENI, per germline. CDR3 DNA sequence: TGTGCCAGCTCACTAAGAAGCGGCGAGCAGTACTTC. Translation: CASSLRSGEQYF.

CDR3 residues: CASSFHRGRANTGELFF. The CDR3 coding sequence is TGTGCCAGCAGTTTCCACAGGGGGCGGGCGAACACCGGGGAGCTGTTTTTT. The chain employs TRBV28 and TRBJ2-2; 9 bases line up with TRBD1. The CDR3 is 17 residues long. Germline V gene sequence: CDR1 MDHEN, CDR2 SYDVKM. Germline trimming cut 3 bases from V and 0 bases from J; bases unmatched to any gene: 5.

The chain employs TRBV27 and TRBJ1-1; maybe TRBD1 (6 bases). The CDR3 is 15 amino acids. Trimming took off 2 bases at V and 4 bases at J, with 14 bases between the two ends. Germline values: CDR1 MNHEY, CDR2 SMNVEV (reference sequence). CDR3 DNA: TGTGCCAGCAGTTTAGCCCAGGGGAGCAGCACTGAAGCTTTCTTT. It yields the protein CASSLAQGSSTEAFF.

The V call is TRBV7-9, the J call TRBJ2-1, with 14 bases aligning to TRBD2. The CDR3 spans 18 residues. Losses at the gene ends were 5 bases for V and 6 bases for J; bases not matched to a gene: 12. CDR1 is SEHNR, CDR2 FQNEAQ, per germline (reference sequence). CDR3 nucleotides: TGTGCCAGCAGCCATCGACTAGCGGGGGGGCAGGCGGCCAATGAGCAGTTCTTC. Its translation is CASSHRLAGGQAANEQFF. The full variable domain, in which reference TRBV7-9 and TRBJ2-1 provide the parts outside the CDR3, is DTGVSQNPRHKITKRGQNVTFRCDPISEHNRLYWYRQTLGQGPEFLTYFQNEAQLEKSRLLSDRFSAERPKGSFSTLEIQRTEQGDSAMYLCASSHRLAGGQAANEQFFGPGTRLTVL.

The chain links TRBV7-2 to TRBJ2-5; TRBD1 might be the D (6 bases). Trimming left V 5 bases short and J 1 base short, with 8 bases between. Germline lookup yields CDR1 SGHTA and CDR2 FQGNSA. This CDR3 spans 13 amino acids. The CDR3 DNA reads TGTGCCAGCAGCCGAGGGGGCCAAGAGACCCAGTACTTC. It yields the protein CASSRGGQETQYF.

The chain uses TRBV27 and TRBJ2-1; D tentatively fits TRBD1 or TRBD2 (5 bases each). The CDR3 is made up of 15 amino acids. V was shortened by 1 base and J by 6 bases, with 13 bases between the two germline ends. Germline V gene sequence: CDR1 MNHEY, CDR2 SMNVEV (reference sequence). CDR3 sequence: CASSLFTSGGNEQFF. Here the CDR3 DNA reads TGTGCCAGCAGTTTATTTACTAGTGGGGGCAATGAGCAGTTCTTC.

The gene calls are TRBV11-2 and TRBJ2-1; D not certain. V gave up 5 bases and J gave up 2 bases, with 13 bases separating them. CDR1 is SGHAT and CDR2 is FQNNGV in the germline V gene. The CDR3 contains 15 residues. The DNA for the CDR3 is TGTGCCAGCAGCCTTAGTCTCCGGACCTACAATGAGCAGTTCTTC. It specifies CASSLSLRTYNEQFF.

The V call is TRBV30, the J call TRBJ2-7, with D unresolved. This CDR3 contains 12 residues. Looked up from germline, CDR1 is GTSNPN and CDR2 is SVGIG (reference sequence). V was cut by 2 bases and J by 11 bases, with 16 bases left in between. The CDR3 sequence is CAWSPRSPLEYF. Here the CDR3 DNA reads TGTGCCTGGAGTCCCCGTAGCCCTTTGGAGTACTTC.

The V gene is TRBV28, the J gene TRBJ1-5; the match to TRBD1 covers 7 bases. The CDR3 totals 14 residues. V lost 5 bases and J lost 0; bases outside the gene matches: 1. From germline, CDR1 is MDHEN and CDR2 SYDVKM. This CDR3 reads CASSRDSSNQPQHF. The CDR3 nucleotides read TGTGCCAGCAGTCGGGACAGTAGCAATCAGCCCCAGCATTTT.

J is TRBJ1-2 and V is TRBV19; the D is unclear. V lost 1 base and J lost 4, with 10 bases in between. Germline assignment: CDR1 LNHDA and CDR2 SQIVND (reference sequence). The CDR3 length is 14 residues. For the CDR3, the DNA is TGTGCCAGTAGTATAGGCTACAGCCCCTATGGCTACACCTTC. This encodes CASSIGYSPYGYTF. Supplemented by reference TRBV19 and TRBJ1-2, the full variable domain reads DGGITQSPKYLFRKEGQNVTLSCEQNLNHDAMYWYRQDPGQGLRLIYYSQIVNDFQKGDIAEGYSVSREKKESFPLTVTSAQKNPTAFYLCASSIGYSPYGYTFGSGTRLTVV.

The chain uses TRBV7-3 and TRBJ2-1, with 9 positions matching TRBD2. Unmatched junction bases numbered 9, after V lost 5 bases and J lost 4 bases. CDR3 size: 16 residues. Per germline, CDR1 SGHTA and CDR2 FQGTGA. The CDR3 nucleotides read TGTGCCAGCAGCCGGAGGCCTAGCGGGAATTACAATGAGCAGTTCTTC. Translating gives CASSRRPSGNYNEQFF.